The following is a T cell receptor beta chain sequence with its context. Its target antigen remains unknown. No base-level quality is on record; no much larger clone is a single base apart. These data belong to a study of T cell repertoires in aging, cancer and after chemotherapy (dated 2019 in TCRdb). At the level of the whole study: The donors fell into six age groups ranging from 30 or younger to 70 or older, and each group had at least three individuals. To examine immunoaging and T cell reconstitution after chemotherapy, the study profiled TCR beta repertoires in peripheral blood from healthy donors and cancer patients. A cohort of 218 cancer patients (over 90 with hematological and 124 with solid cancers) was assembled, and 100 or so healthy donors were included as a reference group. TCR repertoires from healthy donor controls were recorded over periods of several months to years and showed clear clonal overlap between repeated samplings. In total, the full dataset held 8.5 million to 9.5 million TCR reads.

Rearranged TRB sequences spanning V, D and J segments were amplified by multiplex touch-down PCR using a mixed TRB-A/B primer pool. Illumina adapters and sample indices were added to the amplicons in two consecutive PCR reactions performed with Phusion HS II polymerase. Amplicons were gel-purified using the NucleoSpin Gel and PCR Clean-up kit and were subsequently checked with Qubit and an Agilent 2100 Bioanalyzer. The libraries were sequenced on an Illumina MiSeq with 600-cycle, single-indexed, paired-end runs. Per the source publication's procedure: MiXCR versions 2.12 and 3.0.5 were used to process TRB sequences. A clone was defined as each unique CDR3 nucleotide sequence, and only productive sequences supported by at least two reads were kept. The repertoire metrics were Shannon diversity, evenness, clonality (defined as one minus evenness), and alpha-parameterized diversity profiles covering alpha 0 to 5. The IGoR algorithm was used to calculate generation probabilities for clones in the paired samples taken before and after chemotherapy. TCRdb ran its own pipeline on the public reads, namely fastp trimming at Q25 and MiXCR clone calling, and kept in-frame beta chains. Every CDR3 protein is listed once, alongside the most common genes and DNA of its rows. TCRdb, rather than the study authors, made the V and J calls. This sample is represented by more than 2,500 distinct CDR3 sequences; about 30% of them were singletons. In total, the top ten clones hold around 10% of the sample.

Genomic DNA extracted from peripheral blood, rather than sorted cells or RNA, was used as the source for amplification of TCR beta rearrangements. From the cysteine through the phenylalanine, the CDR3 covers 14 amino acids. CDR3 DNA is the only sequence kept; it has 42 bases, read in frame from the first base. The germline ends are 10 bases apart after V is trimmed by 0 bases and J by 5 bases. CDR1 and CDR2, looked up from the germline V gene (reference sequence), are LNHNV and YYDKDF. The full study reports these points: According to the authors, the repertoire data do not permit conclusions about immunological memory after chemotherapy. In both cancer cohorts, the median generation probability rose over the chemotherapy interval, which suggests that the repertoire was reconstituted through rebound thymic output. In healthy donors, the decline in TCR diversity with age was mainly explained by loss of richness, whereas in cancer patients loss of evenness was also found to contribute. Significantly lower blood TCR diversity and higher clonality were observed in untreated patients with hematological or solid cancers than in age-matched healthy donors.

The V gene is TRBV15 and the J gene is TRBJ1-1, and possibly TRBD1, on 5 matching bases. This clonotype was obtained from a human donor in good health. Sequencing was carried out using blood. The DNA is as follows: TGTGCCACCAGCAGAGATAGGGGAGAAACTGAAGCTTTCTTT. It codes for CATSRDRGETEAFF. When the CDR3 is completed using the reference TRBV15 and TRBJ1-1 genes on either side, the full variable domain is DAMVIQNPRYQVTQFGKPVTLSCSQTLNHNVMYWYQQKSSQAPKLLFHYYDKDFNNEADTPDNFQSRRPNTSFCFLDIRSPGLGDTAMYLCATSRDRGETEAFFGQGTRLTVV.